What follows are 10 T cell receptor beta chains derived from one specimen sequenced in a study of graft-versus-host responses after intestinal transplantation. Method: immunoSEQ multiplex PCR; TCRdb's copy keeps in-frame clones and lacks some. The sample lists 84,000 or so clones; over 80% were seen once. No antigens are known for them. The sample consisted of unstimulated CD8+ T cells sorted from spleen or lymph node cells, taken before transplant. The receptor set was obtained from a human donor who was the organ donor for an intestinal transplant.

This chain links TRBV19 with TRBJ1-1, with a weak D call TRBD1 (5 bases). The CDR3 covers 14 residues. The germline V gene encodes CDR1 LNHDA and CDR2 SQIVND (reference sequence). Deletions cut 5 bases from V and 0 bases from J, with 10 bases between. CDR3 sequence: CASSLGGMNTEAFF. CDR3 bases: TGTGCCAGTAGTCTCGGGGGGATGAACACTGAAGCTTTCTTT.

V is TRBV6-4 and J is TRBJ2-5; maybe TRBD1 (5 bases). The CDR3 loop spans 15 amino acids. Per germline, CDR1 MRHNA and CDR2 SNTAGT. The V end lost 4 bases, the J end lost 1 base, and 13 bases lay between the germline ends. The CDR3: CASSVPRQSQETQYF. The DNA for the CDR3 is TGTGCCAGCAGTGTCCCAAGACAGAGCCAAGAGACCCAGTACTTC.

V usage is TRBV5-1 and J usage is TRBJ2-3; no firm D call. V shed 6 bases and J shed 7 bases, with 6 bases lying between them. CDR1 is SGHRS and CDR2 is YFSETQ in the germline V gene. CDR3 length: 10 residues. Here the CDR3 DNA reads TGCGCCAGCACCCTTCATACGCAGTATTTT. It specifies CASTLHTQYF.

V is TRBV4-2 and J is TRBJ2-3; 10 bases line up with TRBD2. CDR3 length: 16 amino acids. Trimming cost V 0 bases and J 1 base; bases outside gene matches: 1. The germline gives CDR1 LGHNA, CDR2 YNFKEQ. CDR3 in amino acids: CASSQEAGGGTDTQYF. As DNA, the CDR3 is TGTGCCAGCAGCCAAGAAGCGGGAGGGGGCACAGATACGCAGTATTTT.

V is TRBV6-5 and J is TRBJ2-2; D remains unclear. Germline values: CDR1 MNHEY, CDR2 SVGAGI. CDR3 length: 12 residues. The V and J ends lost 6 bases and 0 bases respectively, with 2 bases between them. CDR3 in amino acids: CASSSNTGELFF. CDR3 DNA sequence: TGTGCCAGCAGCTCGAACACCGGGGAGCTGTTTTTT.

J is TRBJ1-1 and V is TRBV11-1; perhaps TRBD1 as D (6 bases). The V and J ends lost 7 bases and 1 base respectively, with 19 bases between them. Per the germline V gene, CDR1 is SGHAT and CDR2 is FQDESV (reference sequence). The CDR3 is 16 residues long. CDR3 nucleotide sequence: TGTGCCAGCACCAACCCCTCCAGGACAGAGAACACTGAAGCTTTCTTT. Protein sequence: CASTNPSRTENTEAFF.

The chain is built from TRBV12-5 and TRBJ1-2, with TRBD1 matching over 7 bases. Germline V gives CDR1 LGHNT, CDR2 FRNRAP. The ends lost 4 bases at V and 0 bases at J; junction bases unmatched: 5. This CDR3 is 15 amino acids long. As DNA, the CDR3 is TGTGCTAGTGGTTCTACAGGGGTAGCTAACTATGGCTACACCTTC. This sequence encodes CASGSTGVANYGYTF.

This clone was counted a single time. The chain uses TRBV4-1 and TRBJ2-7; a weak D match, TRBD2 (5 bases). This CDR3 is built from 13 residues. The V gene's germline CDR1 is MGHRA and CDR2 YSYEKL. With 4 bases removed from V and 2 bases from J, the gap between germline ends came to 9 bases. The CDR3 sequence: CASSPPGTYEQYF. DNA for the CDR3: TGCGCCAGCAGCCCCCCGGGAACCTACGAGCAGTACTTC.

J is TRBJ2-7 and V is TRBV30; D call uncertain. This CDR3 is 14 amino acids long. V was shortened by 0 bases and J by 4 bases, with 13 bases between the two germline ends. Germline values: CDR1 GTSNPN, CDR2 SVGIG (reference sequence). Here the CDR3 DNA reads TGTGCCTGGAGTGTTCTCCCCGGTAGTTACGAGCAGTACTTC. The encoded protein is CAWSVLPGSYEQYF. Full variable domain (outside the CDR3, taken from reference TRBV30 and TRBJ2-7): SQTIHQWPATLVQPVGSPLSLECTVEGTSNPNLYWYRQAAGRGLQLLFYSVGIGQISSEVPQNLSASRPQDRQFILSSKKLLLSDSGFYLCAWSVLPGSYEQYFGPGTRLTVT.

This clone was detected once. This chain links TRBV6-5 with TRBJ2-1; weak D call: TRBD2 (6 bases). V was trimmed by 11 bases and J by 8 bases, leaving 19 bases between them. Per the germline V gene, CDR1 is MNHEY and CDR2 is SVGAGI. The CDR3 consists of 13 residues. The CDR3 region has the DNA TGTGCCGCACGCGGCGGGGTGGGCGATGAGCAGTTCTTC. This sequence encodes CAARGGVGDEQFF.